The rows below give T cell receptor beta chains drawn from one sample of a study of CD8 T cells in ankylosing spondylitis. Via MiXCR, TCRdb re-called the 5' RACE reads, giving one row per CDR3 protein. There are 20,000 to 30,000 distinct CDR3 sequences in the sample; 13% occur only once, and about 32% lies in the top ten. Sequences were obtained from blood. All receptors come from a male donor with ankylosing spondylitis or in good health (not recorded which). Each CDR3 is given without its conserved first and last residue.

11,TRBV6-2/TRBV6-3,ASSYSGLAAQY
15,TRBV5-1,ASSGTGLGLLQETQY
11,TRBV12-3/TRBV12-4,ASSPSRTGELF
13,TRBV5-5,ASSLAGGDSGELF
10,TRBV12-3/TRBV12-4,ASSMVDGKLF
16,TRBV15,ATSSKILAGDRTDTQY
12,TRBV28,ASRGIAALGELF
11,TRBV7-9,ASSDDSPGEAF
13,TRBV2,ASSKGVTGLNEQF
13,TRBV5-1,ASSLAWGEYNEQF
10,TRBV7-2,ASSPNVDTQY
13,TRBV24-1,ATSDLEIWRDEQY
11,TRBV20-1,SATLTYPETQY
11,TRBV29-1,SVVPETKNIQY
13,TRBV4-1,ASSRTDVGSEKLF
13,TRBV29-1,SVESSGSPGDTQY
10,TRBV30,AWSVGTDTQY
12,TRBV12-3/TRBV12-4,ASSIEHSNQPQH
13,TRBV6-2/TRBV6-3,ASNLRRGPGNEQF
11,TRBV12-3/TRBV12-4,ASTDPASYGYT
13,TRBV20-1,SAELATSGGGELF
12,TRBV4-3,ASSQVAGLNEQF
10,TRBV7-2,ASSPNSLEAF
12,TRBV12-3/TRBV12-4,ASSLMRERVEQY
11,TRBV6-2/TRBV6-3,ASRGLAANEQF
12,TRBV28,ASSWGGEGNIQY
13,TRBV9,ASSVVDRVGNEQF
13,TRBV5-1,ASSPDGASTDTQY
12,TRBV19,ASRSRVINQPQH
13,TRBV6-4,ASSVGRDPYNEQF
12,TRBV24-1,ATSDFKSTDTQY
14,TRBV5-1,ASSTDGQGVTDTQY
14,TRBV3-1,ASSQVGDRVYNEQF
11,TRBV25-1,ASSEFYRNIQY
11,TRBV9,ASSVGSRETQY
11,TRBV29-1,SGQGHGGTEAF
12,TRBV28,ATRLAGEFDEQY
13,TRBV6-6,ASSYSGTGLGPQH
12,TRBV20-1,SARSEVRTAEQF
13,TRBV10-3,AIGEGVRRNNEQF
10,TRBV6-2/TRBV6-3,ASSYSPNVLT
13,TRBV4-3,ASSQGRASYNEQF
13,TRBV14,ASSQYRGRKEKLF
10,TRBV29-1,SATVGANVLT
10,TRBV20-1,SAATGLTEAF
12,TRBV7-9,ASSLVGTNEKLF
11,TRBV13,ASSPPTGIDKY
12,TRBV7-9,ASSMRVLPYEQY
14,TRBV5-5,ASSLRPGTVNTEAF